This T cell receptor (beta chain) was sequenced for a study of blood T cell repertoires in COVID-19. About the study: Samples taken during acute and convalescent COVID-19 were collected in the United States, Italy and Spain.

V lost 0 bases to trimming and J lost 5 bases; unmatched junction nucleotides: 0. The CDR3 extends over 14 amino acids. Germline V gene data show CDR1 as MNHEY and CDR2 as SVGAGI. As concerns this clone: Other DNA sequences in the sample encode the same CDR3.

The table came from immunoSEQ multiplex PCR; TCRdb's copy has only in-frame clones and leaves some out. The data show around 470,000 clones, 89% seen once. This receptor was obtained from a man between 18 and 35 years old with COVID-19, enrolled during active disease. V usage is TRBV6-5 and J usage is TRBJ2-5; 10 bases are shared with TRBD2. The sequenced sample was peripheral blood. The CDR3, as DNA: TGTGCCAGCAGTTACTCGACTAGCGGGGAGACCCAGTACTTC. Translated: CASSYSTSGETQYF.